The entry below describes one T cell receptor (beta chain). The antigen remains undetermined. CDR1 LNHDA and CDR2 SQIVND come from the germline V gene (reference sequence). V was shortened by 5 bases and J by 6 bases, with 11 bases between the two germline ends. The CDR3 loop spans 13 amino acids. Repertoires were generated with immunoSEQ multiplex PCR, while TCRdb's copy carries only in-frame clones and drops some. The data contain tens of thousands of clones, about 92% of them singletons. The data stem from a study of OX40 agonist ivuxolimab in advanced cancers. Study as a whole: Patients took ivuxolimab, an agonistic anti-OX40 (CD134) antibody. Subjects had a mean age of around 60 years, with a range of roughly 20 to 79; roughly 80% were male. Findings of the study overall: The study did not work out the antigen specificity of the expanded peripheral T cells.

Autoimmune disease history or systemic immunosuppression barred patients. Sequencing used CD4+ or CD8+ T cells sorted from blood, obtained in a trial of the OX40 agonist ivuxolimab. V and J are TRBV19 and TRBJ2-1, with a tentative D call TRBD2 (6 bases). The receptor was isolated from an adult with an advanced solid tumor such as melanoma, head and neck, liver or kidney cancer. The CDR3 reads CASSWGEGNEQFF. The CDR3 DNA follows: TGTGCCAGTAGTTGGGGGGAAGGCAATGAGCAGTTCTTC.